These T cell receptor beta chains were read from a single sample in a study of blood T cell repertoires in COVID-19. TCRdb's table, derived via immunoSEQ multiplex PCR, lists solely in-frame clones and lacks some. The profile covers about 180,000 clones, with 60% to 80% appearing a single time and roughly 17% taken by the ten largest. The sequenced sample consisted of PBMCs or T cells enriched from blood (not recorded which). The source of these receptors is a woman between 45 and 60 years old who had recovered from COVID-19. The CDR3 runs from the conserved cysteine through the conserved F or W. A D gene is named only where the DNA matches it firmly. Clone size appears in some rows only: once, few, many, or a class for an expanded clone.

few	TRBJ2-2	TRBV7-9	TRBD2	TGTGCCAGCAGCATGATAGCGGGGAAGTCCACCGGGGAGCTGTTTTTT	CASSMIAGKSTGELFF
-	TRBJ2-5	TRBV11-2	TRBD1	TGTGCCAGCAGCTTAGATAATTTTATGGTGTCACAGGGGCGGACAGAGACCCAGTACTTC	CASSLDNFMVSQGRTETQYF
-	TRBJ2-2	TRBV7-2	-	TGTGCCAGCAGCTTAGTTGGCCTAGCGAACACCGGGGAGCTGTTTTTT	CASSLVGLANTGELFF
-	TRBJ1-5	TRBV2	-	TGTGCCAGCAGCACGGGACTCCTCCAGCCCCAGCATTTT	CASSTGLLQPQHF
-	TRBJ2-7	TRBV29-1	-	TGCAGCGTTGAAGACAGGTCCTACGAGCAGTACTTC	CSVEDRSYEQYF
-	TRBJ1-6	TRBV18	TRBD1	TGTGCCAGCTCACCACCGGGACAGGGGGCCAATAATTCACCCCTCCACTTT	CASSPPGQGANNSPLHF
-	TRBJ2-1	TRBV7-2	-	TGTGCCAGCAGCCAAACCGGGACTAATGAGCAGTTCTTC	CASSQTGTNEQFF
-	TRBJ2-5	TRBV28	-	TGTGCCAGCAGTTCCCTGAGGGTGGGAGAGACCCAGTACTTC	CASSSLRVGETQYF
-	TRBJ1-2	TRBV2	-	TGTGCCAGCAGTGAAACCGCGCTGGCAGGGTCGTACGGCTACACCTTC	CASSETALAGSYGYTF
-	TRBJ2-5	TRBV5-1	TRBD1	TGCGCCAGCAGCGACGGACAGGGGGTGGGAGAGACCCAGTACTTC	CASSDGQGVGETQYF
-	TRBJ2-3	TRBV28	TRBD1	TGTGCCAGCAGTCCCTCCGGGACAGGGCTCCGTCCGTATTTT	CASSPSGTGLRPYF
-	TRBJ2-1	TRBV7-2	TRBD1	TGTGCCAGCAGCTTAGCCTACAGGGGAGACAATGAGCAGTTCTTC	CASSLAYRGDNEQFF
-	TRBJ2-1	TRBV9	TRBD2	TGTGCCAGCAGCGTAGGACTAGCGGGCTTGAATGAGCAGTTCTTC	CASSVGLAGLNEQFF
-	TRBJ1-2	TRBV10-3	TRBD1	TGTGCCATCAGCCCGGGACAGGGAAGGTCCGCGAGCTATGGCTACACCTTC	CAISPGQGRSASYGYTF
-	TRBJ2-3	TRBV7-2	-	TGTGCCAGCAGCTTAAGTCGGGGGTCCACAGATACGCAGTATTTT	CASSLSRGSTDTQYF
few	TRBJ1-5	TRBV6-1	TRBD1	TGTGCCAGCAGTGAAAAGGGGGGGACAGGTGGGACTAGCAATCAGCCCCAGCATTTT	CASSEKGGTGGTSNQPQHF
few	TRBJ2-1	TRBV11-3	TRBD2	TGTGCCAGCAGCTTAGCTAGCGGCTCCTACAATGAGCAGTTCTTC	CASSLASGSYNEQFF
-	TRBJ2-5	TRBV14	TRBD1	TGTGCCAGCAGCCGAAAACGGGACAGAAAAGAGACCCAGTACTTC	CASSRKRDRKETQYF
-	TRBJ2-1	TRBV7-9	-	TGTGCCAGCAGCCCTAGAGGAGGCTCCTACAATGAGCAGTTCTTC	CASSPRGGSYNEQFF
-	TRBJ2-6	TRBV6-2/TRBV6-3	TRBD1	TGTGCCAGCAGTTACTCGGGGACAGGGAATCTGGGGGCCAACGTCCTGACTTTC	CASSYSGTGNLGANVLTF
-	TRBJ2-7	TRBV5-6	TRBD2	TGTGCCAGCAGCTTGACTAGCGGGAGGGACTACGAGCAGTACTTC	CASSLTSGRDYEQYF
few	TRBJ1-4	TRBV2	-	TGTGCCAGCAGTCAGTATTCAGGGATTAATGAAAAACTGTTTTTT	CASSQYSGINEKLFF
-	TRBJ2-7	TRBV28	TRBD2	TGTGCCAGCAGTTTATCTCTCTCCCGGCTAGCGGGAGGGGCAGGTGGAGGCTACGAGCAGTACTTC	CASSLSLSRLAGGAGGGYEQYF
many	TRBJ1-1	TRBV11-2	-	TGTGCCAGCAGCTTGTTGAATAGCTTACGGAGCACTGAAGCTTTCTTT	CASSLLNSLRSTEAFF